One T cell receptor (beta chain) is described in this entry. Its antigen is not known. The entry originates in a study of glioma-infiltrating T cells after dendritic cell vaccination. As for the study in general: Three intradermal dendritic cell vaccine injections were given every two weeks. Study-wide findings and caveats: Patients with more pretreatment TILs had longer time to progression and survival.

The CDR3 sequence is 16 residues long. Germline V gene sequence: CDR1 SGHRS, CDR2 YFSETQ. V dropped 0 bases and J dropped 4; count of bases not matched to a gene: 5. As to time point: after dendritic cell vaccination, including at tumor progression/relapse. Fresh-frozen tumor tissue and more than two years of survival data were available for all. No glioblastoma patient carried an isocitrate dehydrogenase mutation. TCRdb's table, derived via immunoSEQ multiplex PCR, lists solely in-frame clones and lacks some. The top ten clones hold approximately 15% of a sample with 55,000 to 75,000 clones, roughly 80% of them seen once.

The sample here was blood, taken after dendritic cell vaccination. The V call is TRBV5-1, the J call TRBJ2-3, with TRBD2 matching 10 bases. The receptor was isolated from a human donor with glioblastoma. CDR3 DNA: TGCGCCAGCAGCTTGGCCGCTAGCGGGGGCCCAGATACGCAGTATTTT. This encodes CASSLAASGGPDTQYF.